The clone carrying this T cell receptor (beta chain) was recorded at least ten times. This CDR3 is 14 amino acids long. Germline lookup yields CDR1 SEHNR and CDR2 FQNEAQ (reference sequence). Between the trimmed V and J ends, which lost 4 bases and 4 bases, there was a span of 13 bases. These data belong to a study of early T cells in non-severe SARS-CoV-2 infection. One entry per CDR3 protein, called by TCRdb with MiXCR from the 5' RACE reads. This repertoire shows 30,000 to 45,000 distinct CDR3 sequences, about 5% found once; its top ten account for 25% to 30%. Material: whole blood. The sequence derives from an adult who was a healthcare worker with PCR-confirmed SARS-CoV-2 infection or an uninfected control (not recorded which). This chain joins TRBV7-9 and TRBJ2-5; D not resolved. CDR3 residues: CASSSWSVRETQYF. Here the CDR3 DNA reads TGTGCCAGCAGCTCCTGGTCCGTCCGAGAGACCCAGTACTTC.